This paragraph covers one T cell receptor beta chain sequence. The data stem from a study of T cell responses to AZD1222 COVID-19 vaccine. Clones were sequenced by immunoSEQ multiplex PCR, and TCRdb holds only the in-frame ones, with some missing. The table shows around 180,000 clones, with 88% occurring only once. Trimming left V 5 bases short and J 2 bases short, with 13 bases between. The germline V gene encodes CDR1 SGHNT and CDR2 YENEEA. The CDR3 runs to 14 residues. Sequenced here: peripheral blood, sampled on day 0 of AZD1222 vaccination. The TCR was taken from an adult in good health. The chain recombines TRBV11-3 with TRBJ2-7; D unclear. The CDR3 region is CASSPSARAYEQYF. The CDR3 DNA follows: TGTGCCAGCAGCCCAAGTGCCCGCGCCTACGAGCAGTACTTC. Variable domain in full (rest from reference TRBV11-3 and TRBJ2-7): EAGVVQSPRYKIIEKKQPVAFWCNPISGHNTLYWYLQNLGQGPELLIRYENEEAVDDSQLPKDRFSAERLKGVDSTLKIQPAELGDSAVYLCASSPSARAYEQYFGPGTRLTVT.